A single T cell receptor (beta chain) is shown here with its context. Its antigen is not known. Unique molecular identifiers were used in preparing the TCRbeta library. TCRdb independently ran MiXCR on the PCR reads; one entry per CDR3 protein. The data contain 600,000 or so distinct CDR3 sequences, roughly 23% of them seen just once; the ten biggest clones take up approximately 14%. V dropped 4 bases and J dropped 9 bases, with 7 bases sitting between them. CDR1 KGHDR and CDR2 SFDVKD come from the germline V gene. This CDR3 comprises 11 residues. The entry originates in a study of T-cell reconstitution after alpha-beta-depleted transplantation in children. Study conclusions and caveats: Surviving recipient T cells and thymic progenitors accounted for the high day-60 TCRbeta diversity observed in some patients. As was reported, about two months after transplant, alpha-beta T cells came from several hundred expanded graft clones.

This receptor was obtained from a boy less than two years old who had a stem cell transplant for acute myeloid leukemia, so the T cells may come from the graft donor. The sequencing here drew on PBMCs, mostly from graft donor cells, taken 360 days after TCRalphabeta/CD19-depleted stem cell transplant. The chain is built from TRBV24-1 and TRBJ2-3, with D unclear. The CDR3 protein is CATSESRTQYF. CDR3 in DNA: TGTGCCACCAGTGAGAGTAGGACGCAGTATTTT.